This TCR beta chain was profiled in a study of cytomegalovirus exposure and HLA in healthy donors. CDR3 size: 14 residues. Germline V gene sequence: CDR1 SGHDT, CDR2 YYEEEE. V was pared by 0 bases and J by 4 bases, with 10 bases between. Repertoires were generated with immunoSEQ multiplex PCR, while TCRdb's copy carries only in-frame clones and drops some. The table shows 170,000 or so clones, with about 85% occurring only once. Material for sequencing was PBMCs. This chain uses TRBV5-6 with TRBJ2-5; the D is unclear. This sequence originates from a man younger than 35 in good health and CMV-seropositive. The CDR3 loop reads CASSLGRLAETQYF. CDR3 coding DNA: TGTGCCAGCAGCTTGGGGAGACTTGCAGAGACCCAGTACTTC.